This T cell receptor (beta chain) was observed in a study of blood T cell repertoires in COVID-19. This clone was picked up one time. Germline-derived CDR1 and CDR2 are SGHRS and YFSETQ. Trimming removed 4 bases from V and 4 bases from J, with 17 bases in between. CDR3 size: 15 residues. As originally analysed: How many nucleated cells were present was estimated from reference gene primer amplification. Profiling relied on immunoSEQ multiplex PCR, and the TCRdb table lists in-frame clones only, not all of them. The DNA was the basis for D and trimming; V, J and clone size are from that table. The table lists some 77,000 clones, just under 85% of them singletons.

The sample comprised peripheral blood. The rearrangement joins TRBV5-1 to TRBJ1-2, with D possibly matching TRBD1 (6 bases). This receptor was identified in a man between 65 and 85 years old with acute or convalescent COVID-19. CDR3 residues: CASSVTGDQVYGYTF. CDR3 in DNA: TGCGCCAGCAGCGTGACAGGAGATCAAGTCTATGGCTACACCTTC. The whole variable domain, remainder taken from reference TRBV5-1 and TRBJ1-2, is KAGVTQTPRYLIKTRGQQVTLSCSPISGHRSVSWYQQTPGQGLQFLFEYFSETQRNKGNFPGRFSGRQFSNSRSEMNVSTLELGDSALYLCASSVTGDQVYGYTFGSGTRLTVV.